This TCR beta chain stems from a study of identical twins. Regarding the study as a whole: Researchers reported weaker excess twin sharing in beta out-of-frame sequences.

CDR3 length equals 18 residues. The germline V gene encodes CDR1 MGHRA and CDR2 YSYEKL. Trimming pared 4 bases from V and 0 bases from J, leaving 20 bases between. It was template switching that added a universal primer site, and there were unique molecular identifiers on the cDNA. TCRdb reprocessed the 5' RACE reads with MiXCR, giving one entry per CDR3 protein. Among around 1.7 million distinct CDR3 sequences listed, 32% were seen once. This clonotype came up a few times. What it recognizes is unknown. J is TRBJ2-3 and V is TRBV4-1; D perhaps matches TRBD2 (6 bases). The source of this sequence is a newborn girl in good health. The sequencing sample was made of cord blood. The chain's CDR3 is CASSPGRSLLPSTDTQYF. DNA for the CDR3: TGCGCCAGCAGCCCGGGGAGGTCACTCCTTCCTAGCACAGATACGCAGTATTTT.